The following is a T cell receptor (beta chain) sequence with its context. The antigen is undetermined. This record comes from a study of identical twins. Germline V CDR1 and CDR2: GTSNPN, SVGIG (reference sequence). The CDR3 runs to 11 residues. V lost 8 bases, J lost 3 bases, and 0 bases stayed unmatched. Healthy Caucasians supplied all donations. General observations from the study: Part of the zero-insertion signal could reflect confounding by invariant MAIT and iNKT cells.

A universal primer binding site was introduced by template switching. The final cDNA contained unique molecular identifiers. TCRdb processed the 5' RACE reads anew with MiXCR; each CDR3 protein has one entry. The sample has 1.5 million to 2 million distinct CDR3 sequences, more than 30% seen once. This sequence joins TRBV30 and TRBJ2-7; 11 bases are a match to TRBD2. Source material: cord blood. The TCR was taken from a newborn girl in good health. CDR3 nucleotides: TGTGCCGGGACTAGCGGCTACGAGCAGTACTTC. Residues: CAGTSGYEQYF.